This T cell receptor (beta chain) is from a study of Ad26.COV2.S vaccination and SARS-CoV-2 variants. Sequencing used immunoSEQ multiplex PCR; TCRdb keeps in-frame clones, though not all of them. The table shows under 600,000 clones, with 89% occurring only once. Looked up from germline, CDR1 is SGHDN and CDR2 is FVKESK. The germline V and J ends were trimmed by 4 bases and 5 bases, with 21 bases remaining between them. The CDR3 has 17 amino acids. The treatment denotes: 15 to 20 received Ad26.COV2.S at low or high dose, single or two shots; several received placebo; per-sample allocation not given. Sampling was performed 63 days after the first vaccine or placebo injection.

This chain uses TRBV14 with TRBJ2-1; unclear D gene. This receptor was identified in a person between 18 and 65 years old who received the Ad26.COV2.S COVID-19 vaccine or a placebo. The source material was peripheral blood, sampled in a trial of Ad26.COV2.S vaccine versus placebo. The CDR3 here is CASSPSVRWVSHNEQFF. In DNA, the CDR3 is TGTGCCAGCAGCCCGTCGGTTCGTTGGGTGTCGCACAATGAGCAGTTCTTC. Based on the CDR3 plus reference TRBV14 and TRBJ2-1, the full variable domain is EAGVTQFPSHSVIEKGQTVTLRCDPISGHDNLYWYRRVMGKEIKFLLHFVKESKQDESGMPNNRFLAERTGGTYSTLKVQPAELEDSGVYFCASSPSVRWVSHNEQFFGPGTRLTVL.